What follows are 11 T cell receptor beta chains derived from one specimen sequenced in a study of blood T cell repertoires in COVID-19. Produced via immunoSEQ multiplex PCR; TCRdb's table is partial and in-frame only. The table records 250,000 or so clones, about 87% of them present only once. Sequencing used PBMCs or T cells enriched from blood (not recorded which). The source of these receptors is a woman aged 30 to 39 with acute COVID-19.

This chain links TRBV5-1 with TRBJ2-3; D is uncertain. Germline CDR1 and CDR2: SGHRS and YFSETQ. This CDR3 region has 14 residues. V shed 0 bases and J shed 1 base, with 6 bases lying between them. The DNA for the CDR3 is TGCGCCAGCAGCTTGGCTCTAGGCACAGATACGCAGTATTTT. It codes for CASSLALGTDTQYF.

J is TRBJ1-2 and V is TRBV5-1; no definite D call. The V end was cut by 0 bases, the J end by 1 base, with 19 bases between. The CDR3 extends over 18 amino acids. Germline lookup yields CDR1 SGHRS and CDR2 YFSETQ. The CDR3, as DNA: TGCGCCAGCAGCTTGGCCGATATTAGAACAGTACTTAACTATGGCTACACCTTC. Translation gives CASSLADIRTVLNYGYTF.

This clone is a singleton in its sample. The gene calls are TRBV29-1 and TRBJ1-1; TRBD1 aligns across 9 bases. Germline values: CDR1 SQVTM, CDR2 ANQGSEA. J was trimmed by 5 bases and V by 5 bases; bases with no gene match: 6. The CDR3 is 13 amino acids. CDR3 sequence reads: CSVWDREVTEAFF. CDR3 coding DNA: TGCAGCGTTTGGGACAGGGAGGTGACTGAAGCTTTCTTT.

This clone was recorded only once. The V and J genes are TRBV6-2 or TRBV6-3 and TRBJ1-5, with D maybe TRBD1 (6 bases). V lost 5 bases and J 6 bases, leaving 17 bases between the germline ends. The CDR3 is 15 residues long. The V gene's germline CDR1 is MNHEY and CDR2 SVGEGT. DNA of the CDR3: TGTGCCAGCAGTATACCAGGGGTTCGGAGTCAGCCCCAGCATTTT. This gives the protein CASSIPGVRSQPQHF.

V is TRBV3-1 (or the pseudogene TRBV3-2) and J is TRBJ1-5; tentatively, D is TRBD1 (5 bases). V was trimmed by 1 base and J by 6 bases, leaving 13 bases between them. CDR1 LGHDT and CDR2 YNNKEL come from the germline V gene (reference sequence). The CDR3 totals 15 residues. Written as DNA, the CDR3 is TGTGCCAGCAGCCAAGTCTTAGGAACAGGTCAGCCCCAGCATTTT. Amino acid sequence: CASSQVLGTGQPQHF.

The CDR3 reads CAIAGQGSSSYTF. DNA of the CDR3: TGTGCCATAGCGGGACAGGGAAGCAGCAGCTACACCTTC. The V call is TRBV6-5, the J call TRBJ1-2; 9 nucleotides align to TRBD1. This CDR3 region has 13 residues. Germline trimming cut 10 bases from V and 9 bases from J; bases unmatched to any gene: 12. Germline-derived CDR1 and CDR2 are MNHEY and SVGAGI.

This sequence joins TRBV6-5 and TRBJ1-4, with TRBD1 identical over 7 bases. Germline assignment: CDR1 MNHEY and CDR2 SVGAGI. With V trimmed by 6 bases and J by 3 bases, 4 bases remained unmatched. The CDR3 contains 14 residues. CDR3 DNA sequence: TGTGCCAGCAGACCCGGACAGGCTAATGAAAAACTGTTTTTT. Protein product: CASRPGQANEKLFF.

This clone was detected only once. The gene calls are TRBV5-8 and TRBJ1-3, with D hard to call. Germline V gene sequence: CDR1 SGHTS, CDR2 YDEGEE. V was pared by 4 bases and J by 3 bases, with 11 bases between. There are 14 residues in the CDR3. The CDR3: CASSLQNRGNTIYF. The DNA for the CDR3 is TGTGCCAGCAGCCTACAGAATCGTGGAAACACCATATATTTT.

The genes are TRBV4-1 and TRBJ2-5; 8 positions agree with TRBD2. The CDR3 has 19 residues. Germline assignment: CDR1 MGHRA and CDR2 YSYEKL. V shed 0 bases, J shed 4 bases, and the junction held 16 bases outside the gene matches. DNA of the CDR3: TGCGCCAGCAGCCAAGATTCGGCGACGGGGGGGAGCAAGGGAGAGACCCAGTACTTC. Its protein product is CASSQDSATGGSKGETQYF.

With respect to this clone: The sample carries other DNA sequences with the same CDR3. The chain is built from TRBV12-3 or TRBV12-4 and TRBJ1-2; no firm D call. V was cut by 3 bases and J by 5 bases, with 7 bases left in between. CDR3 length equals 12 residues. The CDR3 spells CASSFGSYGYTF. The CDR3 coding sequence is TGTGCCAGCAGTTTTGGGAGTTATGGCTACACCTTC.

Only a few counts were recorded for this clone. The J gene is TRBJ1-1, the V gene TRBV10-3, with TRBD1 as a possible D gene (6 bases). V was trimmed by 5 bases and J by 1 base, leaving 8 bases between them. This CDR3 has 13 residues. From germline, CDR1 is ENHRY and CDR2 SYGVKD. The DNA of the CDR3 is TGTGCCATCAGTTGGACAGAGAACACTGAAGCTTTCTTT. Translating gives CAISWTENTEAFF.